The 10 T cell receptor beta chains below come from one sample, sequenced in a study of post-analysis software for immune sequencing data. Unique molecular identifiers were carried by the TCR beta cDNA libraries. TCRdb redid the calling of the PCR reads with MiXCR, one entry per CDR3 protein. This table holds about 680,000 distinct CDR3 sequences, 55% to 60% found once. These TCRs are of unknown antigen specificity. General study findings and limits: TRBV segments more frequent in patients than in controls numbered roughly 5 and included TRBV5-6, TRBV5-1 and TRBV20-1.

What was sequenced was blood. The receptors were gathered from a girl aged 2-10 years with multiple sclerosis.

The chain couples TRBV5-5 to TRBJ2-7; D ambiguous. The germline V and J ends were trimmed by 2 bases and 3 bases, with 15 bases remaining between them. CDR1 is SGHKS and CDR2 is YYEKEE in the germline V gene (reference sequence). CDR3 size: 15 residues. The CDR3 bases are TGTGCCAGCAGCTTAAAGGGTCGGATTAACTACGAGCAGTACTTC. Translation gives CASSLKGRINYEQYF.

The V and J genes are TRBV19 and TRBJ2-3, with TRBD2 matching over 10 bases. Trimming at V came to 5 bases and at J to 0 bases, leaving 8 bases not matched to a gene. The CDR3 is 17 residues long. Germline-derived CDR1 and CDR2 are LNHDA and SQIVND (reference sequence). Written as DNA, the CDR3 is TGTGCCAGTAGTCGGGCTAGCGGGGGCGGAAGCACAGATACGCAGTATTTT. This sequence encodes CASSRASGGGSTDTQYF.

This clonotype was observed a few times. The chain uses TRBV5-1 and TRBJ2-1, with TRBD2 matching over 11 bases. The germline V gene has CDR1 SGHRS and CDR2 YFSETQ. V was clipped by 0 bases and J by 8 bases; unmatched bases: 4. This CDR3 has 15 residues. The CDR3 reads CASSLGLAGLDEQFF. As DNA, the CDR3 is TGCGCCAGCAGCTTGGGACTAGCGGGGCTCGATGAGCAGTTCTTC.

The gene calls are TRBV3-1 and TRBJ2-3; 7 bases match TRBD2. After removal of 0 bases from V and 2 bases from J, the junction contained 17 bases not matched to a gene. The CDR3 has 20 amino acids. Germline CDR1 LGHDT, CDR2 YNNKEL (reference sequence). DNA of the CDR3: TGTGCCAGCAGCCAAGACAAATCGCTCGGGGGGTGGACCATCACAGATACGCAGTATTTT. It is translated as CASSQDKSLGGWTITDTQYF.

This chain connects TRBV5-1 to TRBJ2-1; D is possibly TRBD1 or TRBD2 (6 bases each). The CDR3 contains 16 residues. CDR1 SGHRS and CDR2 YFSETQ come from the germline V gene. V was clipped by 4 bases and J by 3 bases, with 17 bases between them. The CDR3 loop reads CASSLEGHLYYNEQFF. DNA for the CDR3: TGCGCCAGCAGCCTGGAGGGACACTTGTACTACAATGAGCAGTTCTTC.

The chain links TRBV10-3 to TRBJ2-7; the D gene is possibly TRBD1 (6 bases). Germline loops: CDR1 ENHRY, CDR2 SYGVKD. This CDR3 has 14 amino acids. Trimming shortened V by 8 bases and J by 3 bases, and 17 bases separated the two germline ends. This chain's CDR3 is CAIGTLTGRYEQYF. As DNA, the CDR3 is TGTGCCATCGGAACCCTGACAGGACGCTACGAGCAGTACTTC.

This chain connects TRBV29-1 to TRBJ1-5; 11 positions agree with TRBD1. The CDR3 extends over 13 amino acids. The V gene end was trimmed by 4 bases and the J gene end by 6 bases; junction bases not matched to a gene: 2. CDR1 and CDR2 from the germline V gene are SQVTM and ANQGSEA. Written as DNA, the CDR3 is TGCAGCGTTGGGGACAGGGGGTCTCAGCCCCAGCATTTT. This translates into CSVGDRGSQPQHF.

The V call is TRBV12-3 or TRBV12-4, the J call TRBJ1-2; no clear D. The CDR3 extends over 12 amino acids. Trimming removed 6 bases from V and 8 bases from J, with 13 bases in between. CDR3 bases: TGTGCCAGCAGGGGCGGAGGGAAGGGCTACACCTTC. This translates into CASRGGGKGYTF.

The chain couples TRBV6-1 to TRBJ2-1; TRBD1 is a possible D gene (7 bases). Per the germline V gene, CDR1 is MNHNS and CDR2 is SASEGT. V lost 8 bases to trimming and J lost 4 bases, with 24 bases between them. This CDR3 has 17 residues. CDR3 amino acids: CASAGQPPGGTYNEQFF. For the CDR3, the DNA is TGTGCCAGCGCTGGACAGCCACCAGGGGGGACATACAATGAGCAGTTCTTC.

V and J are TRBV6-2 or TRBV6-3 and TRBJ2-1; D not certain. Germline V lookup: CDR1 MNHEY, CDR2 SVGEGT. V lost 2 bases to trimming and J lost 12 bases, with 11 bases between them. The CDR3 is made up of 12 amino acids. The CDR3 loop reads CASSYADKSQFF. CDR3 bases: TGTGCCAGCAGTTACGCGGATAAATCGCAGTTCTTC.